This TCR beta chain was profiled in a study of shared clonotypes between healthy human individuals. Study findings and constraints: Several donors held approximately 4.5% of naive CD4 clonotypes in common.

Naive CD8 cells lacked CD45RO, underwent positive selection for CCR7 and left out terminally differentiated effector memory CD45RA+ cells. Repertoires were generated with immunoSEQ multiplex PCR, while TCRdb's copy carries only in-frame clones and drops some. Found here are about 2 million clones, approximately 95% of them singletons; the top ten hold approximately 1%. Details on this clone: Its specificity is unknown.

This TCR was sampled from a man aged 18 to 29 in good health. Sequenced: naive CD8+ T cells sorted from blood.

CDR3 DNA: TGTGCCAGCGGTTGGGACACCCTAGCCAAAAACATTCAGTACTTC. This translates into CASGWDTLAKNIQYF. V usage is TRBV2 and J usage is TRBJ2-4; TRBD1 might be the D (6 bases). The V gene lost 8 bases and the J gene lost 0 bases, with 14 bases spanning the gap. The CDR3 consists of 15 residues. Germline-derived CDR1 and CDR2 are SNHLY and FYNNEI.